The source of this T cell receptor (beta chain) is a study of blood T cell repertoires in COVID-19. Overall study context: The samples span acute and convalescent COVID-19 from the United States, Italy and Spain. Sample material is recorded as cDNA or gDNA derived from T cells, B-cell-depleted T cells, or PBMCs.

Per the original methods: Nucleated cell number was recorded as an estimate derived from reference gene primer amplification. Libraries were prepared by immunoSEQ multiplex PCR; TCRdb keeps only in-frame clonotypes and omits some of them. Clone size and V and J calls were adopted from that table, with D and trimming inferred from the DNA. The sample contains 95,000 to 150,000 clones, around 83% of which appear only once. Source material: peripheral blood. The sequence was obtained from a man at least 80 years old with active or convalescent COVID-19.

The CDR3, as DNA: TGTGCCAGCAGCTTAGAAAGGCGGGGTGGCTACACCTTC. Its translation: CASSLERRGGYTF. The chain recombines TRBV7-2 with TRBJ1-2; D not certain. There are 13 residues in the CDR3. Trimming removed 1 base at V and 7 bases at J, with 10 bases between. Germline V lookup: CDR1 SGHTA, CDR2 FQGNSA.